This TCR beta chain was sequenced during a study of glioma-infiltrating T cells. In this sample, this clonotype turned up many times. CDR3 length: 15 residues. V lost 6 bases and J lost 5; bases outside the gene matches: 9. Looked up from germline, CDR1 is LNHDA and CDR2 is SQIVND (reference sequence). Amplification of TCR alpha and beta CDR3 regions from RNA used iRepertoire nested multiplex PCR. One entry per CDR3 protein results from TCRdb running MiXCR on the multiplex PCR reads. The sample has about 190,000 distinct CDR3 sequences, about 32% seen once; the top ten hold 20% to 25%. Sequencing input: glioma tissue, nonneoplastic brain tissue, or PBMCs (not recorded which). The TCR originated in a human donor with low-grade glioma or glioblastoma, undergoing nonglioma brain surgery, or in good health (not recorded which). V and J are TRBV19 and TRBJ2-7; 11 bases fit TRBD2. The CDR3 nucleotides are TGTGCCAGTAGCCTTAGCGGGAGGGCCGAGAACGAGCAGTACTTC. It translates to CASSLSGRAENEQYF.